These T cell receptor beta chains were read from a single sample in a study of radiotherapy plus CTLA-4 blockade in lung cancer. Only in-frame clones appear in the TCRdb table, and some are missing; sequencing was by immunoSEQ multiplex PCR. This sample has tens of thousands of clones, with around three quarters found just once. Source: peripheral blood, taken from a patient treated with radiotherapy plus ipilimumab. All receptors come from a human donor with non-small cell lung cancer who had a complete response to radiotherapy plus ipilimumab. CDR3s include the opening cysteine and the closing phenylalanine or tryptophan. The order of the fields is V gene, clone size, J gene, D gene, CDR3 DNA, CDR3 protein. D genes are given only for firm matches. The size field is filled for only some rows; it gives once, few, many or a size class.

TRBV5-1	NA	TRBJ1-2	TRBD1	TGCGCCAGCCGCCGGGAGGGACAGGCAACCGGCTACACCTTC	CASRREGQATGYTF
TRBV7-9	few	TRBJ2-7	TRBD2	TGTGCCACCCAGCCCAGCGGGGATTACGAGCAGTACTTC	CATQPSGDYEQYF
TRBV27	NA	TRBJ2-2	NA	TGTGCCAGCAGCATAACGAACACCGGGGAGCTGTTTTTT	CASSITNTGELFF
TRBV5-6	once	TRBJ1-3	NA	TGTGCCAGCAGTTTGGGTGGCGGCCTTCAGAACACCATATATTTT	CASSLGGGLQNTIYF
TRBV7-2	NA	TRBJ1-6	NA	TGTGCCAGCAGCTTAGCGAAAAGCTCCTATAATTCACCCCTCCACTTT	CASSLAKSSYNSPLHF
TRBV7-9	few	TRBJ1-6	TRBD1	TGTGCCAGCAGCGCAACCGACAGGGGCGGGAATTCACCCCTCCACTTT	CASSATDRGGNSPLHF
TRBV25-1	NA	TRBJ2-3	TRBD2	TGTGCCAGCAGTGAATGGAGGAGGGAGGGCCTAAATACGCAGTATTTT	CASSEWRREGLNTQYF
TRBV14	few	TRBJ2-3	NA	TGTGCCAGCAGAGTTGCGGGGCGCACAGATACGCAGTATTTT	CASRVAGRTDTQYF
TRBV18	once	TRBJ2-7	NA	TGTGCCAGCTCACCAGGGATCACCGCCTACGAGCAGTACTTC	CASSPGITAYEQYF
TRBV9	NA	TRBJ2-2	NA	TGTGCCAGCAGCGTAGATCCGGGAAAAAGCGGGGAGCTGTTTTTT	CASSVDPGKSGELFF
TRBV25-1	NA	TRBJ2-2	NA	TGTGCCAGCAGGGCATCGGCGAACACCGGGGAGCTGTTTTTT	CASRASANTGELFF
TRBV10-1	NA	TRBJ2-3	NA	TGCGCCAGCAGCGGTGGGGTTGTCGGCACAGATACGCAGTATTTT	CASSGGVVGTDTQYF
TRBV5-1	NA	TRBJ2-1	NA	TGCGCCAGCAGCTTGGCTGCTGACAATGAGCAGTTCTTC	CASSLAADNEQFF
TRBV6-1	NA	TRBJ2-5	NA	TGTGCCAGCAAGGAGGCAGGGCCCTGGGAGCAGTACTTC	CASKEAGPWEQYF
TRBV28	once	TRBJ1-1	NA	TGTGCCAGCAGTACACCGCCTAGGAGCACTGAAGCTTTCTTT	CASSTPPRSTEAFF
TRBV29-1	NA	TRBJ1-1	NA	TGCAGCGTTGGGAGGGGCGACACTGAAGCTTTCTTT	CSVGRGDTEAFF
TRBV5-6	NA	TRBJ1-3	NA	TGTGCCAGCAGCTTGTTTCAGGTTACGCCTGGAAACACCATATATTTT	CASSLFQVTPGNTIYF
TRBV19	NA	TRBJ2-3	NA	TGTGCCAGCAATCCCACCCGAGGCACAGATACGCAGTATTTT	CASNPTRGTDTQYF
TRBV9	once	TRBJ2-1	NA	TGTGCCAGCAGCGTAGAGATGGGTGAGCAGTTCTTC	CASSVEMGEQFF
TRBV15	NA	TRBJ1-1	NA	TGTGCCACCAGCAGGGACAACAGGGTTAACACTGAAGCTTTCTTT	CATSRDNRVNTEAFF
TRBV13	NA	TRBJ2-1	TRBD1	TGTGCCAGCAGCGATTCCGGGACAGGGTCTTTAGATGAGCAGTTCTTC	CASSDSGTGSLDEQFF
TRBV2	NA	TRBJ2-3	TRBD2	TGTGCCAGCAGTGAAGGGCCTAGCGGGGGGTTGGATACGCAGTATTTT	CASSEGPSGGLDTQYF
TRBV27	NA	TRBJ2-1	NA	TGTGCCAGCATCCGGGACACCCGGGGTAATGAGCAGTTCTTC	CASIRDTRGNEQFF
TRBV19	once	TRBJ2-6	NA	TGTGGAACCTCAAGGGTTGACGGGGCCAACGTCCTGACTTTC	CGTSRVDGANVLTF
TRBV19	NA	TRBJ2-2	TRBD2	TGTGCCAGTAGTAACGGACTAGCGGGATCTAGCGGGGAGCTGTTTTTT	CASSNGLAGSSGELFF
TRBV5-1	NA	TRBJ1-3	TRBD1	TGCGCCAGCAGCTTGGAGGGACAGGCAACCTCTGGAAACACCATATATTTT	CASSLEGQATSGNTIYF
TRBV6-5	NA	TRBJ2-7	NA	TGTGCCAGCAGTCGCGACTCGGACGAGCAGTACTTC	CASSRDSDEQYF
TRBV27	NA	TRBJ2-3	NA	TGTGCCAGTAGAACCGGGTATACGCAGTATTTT	CASRTGYTQYF
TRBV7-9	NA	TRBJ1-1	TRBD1	TGTGCCAGCAGCTTAACAGGGGTGGGCACTGAAGCTTTCTTT	CASSLTGVGTEAFF
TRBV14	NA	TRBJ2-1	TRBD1	TGTGCCAGCAGCCGAGCCGGGACAGGGGGCAATGAGCAGTTCTTC	CASSRAGTGGNEQFF
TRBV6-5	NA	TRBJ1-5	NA	TGTGCCAGCAGAAGAGAACAGCCCCAGCATTTT	CASRREQPQHF
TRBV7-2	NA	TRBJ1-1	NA	TGTGCCAGCAGCTTAGTGGGGGACACTGAAGCTTTCTTT	CASSLVGDTEAFF
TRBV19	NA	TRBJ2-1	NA	TGTGCCAGTAGTACCCTCACTAGTAGGGTTTACAATGAGCAGTTCTTC	CASSTLTSRVYNEQFF
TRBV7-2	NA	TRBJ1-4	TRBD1	TGTGCCAGCAGCTTCCAGGGGGCAACTAATGAAAAACTGTTTTTT	CASSFQGATNEKLFF
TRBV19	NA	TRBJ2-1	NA	TGTGCCAGTAGTACTTCATCATCCCGGCGGTCGGGCGGGCATGAGCAGTTCTTC	CASSTSSSRRSGGHEQFF